A single sample gave rise to the 22 T cell receptor beta chains below, sequenced in a study of T cells in severe cutaneous drug reactions (dated by TCRdb to the late 2010s). Sequencing took place on an Illumina MiSeq. For both bulk and single-cell sequencing, libraries were prepared with the iRepertoire multiplex PCR system using TCR subtype-specific primers. Each entry corresponds to one CDR3 protein sequence from reads that TCRdb reprocessed, and DNA is not given. In this sample's table one finds more than 2,500 distinct CDR3 sequences. The ten most abundant clones make up approximately 50% of the sample. Sequenced donors were patients with carbamazepine-induced Stevens-Johnson syndrome or toxic epidermal necrolysis (CBZ-SJS/TEN). The sequenced sample was cells from a skin blister. This specimen's cell subset or site label, interpreted: unsorted cells from skin lesion blisters. These receptor sequences come from a human donor with toxic epidermal necrolysis, a severe cutaneous drug reaction.

The chain links TRBV6-1 to TRBJ2-3. The CDR3 sequence is 13 residues long. CDR1 and CDR2 (germline): MNHNS, SASEGT. The CDR3 region is CASNQDRTDTQYF.

This chain links TRBV29-1 with TRBJ2-3; the TCRdb call, TRBD2, lacks DNA for checking. The CDR3 has 14 residues. CDR1 and CDR2 from the germline V gene are SQVTM and ANQGSEA. CDR3 sequence reads: CSVESAGLSDTQYF.

V is TRBV7-3 and J is TRBJ2-1; absent DNA, TCRdb's TRBD2 call cannot be checked. CDR1 is SGHTA and CDR2 is FQGTGA in the germline V gene. The CDR3 spans 15 residues. The CDR3 sequence is CASSLGTSGRSEQFF.

The chain is built from TRBV11-2 and TRBJ2-3; TCRdb designates TRBD2, a call that cannot be tested without DNA. The CDR3 length is 14 residues. Germline V gives CDR1 SGHAT, CDR2 FQNNGV. The CDR3 sequence: CASSSGDSPNTQYF.

The chain combines TRBV7-2 with TRBJ2-7; the D call from TCRdb, TRBD2, cannot be confirmed without DNA. The CDR3 is 16 residues long. Germline values: CDR1 SGHTA, CDR2 FQGNSA. Here the CDR3 reads CASSLSPGLVGLEQYF.

The chain couples TRBV4-3 to TRBJ1-5. The CDR3 contains 15 residues. Germline V CDR1 and CDR2: LGHNA, YSLEER. The CDR3 sequence is CASSQVHGGNQPQHF.

This clonotype counts as medium-sized by frequency. The gene calls are TRBV29-1 and TRBJ2-7. CDR3 size: 13 residues. CDR1 SQVTM and CDR2 ANQGSEA come from the germline V gene. The CDR3 protein is CSVVKAGSYEQYF.

The chain joins TRBV5-1 to TRBJ2-1; TCRdb picks TRBD1, but there is no DNA to check that call. CDR3 length: 15 residues. CDR1 SGHRS and CDR2 YFSETQ come from the germline V gene. CDR3 region: CASSPGQGSNNEQFF.

V gene TRBV2 combines with J gene TRBJ1-3. The CDR3 extends over 14 amino acids. The germline gives CDR1 SNHLY, CDR2 FYNNEI. The CDR3 sequence: CASSTGISGNTIYF.

This clonotype is deemed medium-sized by its frequency. V usage is TRBV29-1 and J usage is TRBJ2-3; TCRdb designates TRBD1, a call that cannot be tested without DNA. The CDR3 covers 17 residues. The germline V gene encodes CDR1 SQVTM and CDR2 ANQGSEA. CDR3 sequence: CSVEDLLGDWSTDTQYF.

This clonotype is identified as medium-sized (0.01 to 0.1%) from frequency. The V and J genes are TRBV6-1 and TRBJ2-7; TCRdb calls TRBD1, which cannot be checked without DNA. The CDR3 is 14 amino acids. Germline values: CDR1 MNHNS, CDR2 SASEGT. The CDR3 reads CASTPQGDIYEQYF.

V usage is TRBV6-1 and J usage is TRBJ2-1. CDR1 is MNHNS, CDR2 SASEGT, per germline. The CDR3 is 13 residues long. The CDR3 protein is CASSWEIQYEQFF.

V and J are TRBV6-1 and TRBJ2-7; checking the TCRdb D call of TRBD1 is not possible without DNA. The length of the CDR3 is 15 residues. Germline V lookup: CDR1 MNHNS, CDR2 SASEGT. CDR3 residues: CANSEVQTGAYEQYF.

This chain joins TRBV18 and TRBJ2-5; TCRdb outputs TRBD1, but without DNA this stays unchecked. The CDR3 runs 15 residues. The V gene's germline CDR1 is KGHSH and CDR2 LQKENI. The CDR3 reads CASSLFRDNQETQYF.

The genes are TRBV2 and TRBJ2-7. The CDR3 is 16 amino acids. Germline V lookup: CDR1 SNHLY, CDR2 FYNNEI. CDR3 in amino acids: CASSEGSADLTYEQYF.

The rearrangement joins TRBV7-9 to TRBJ2-1. This CDR3 spans 14 amino acids. The germline V gene encodes CDR1 SEHNR and CDR2 FQNEAQ (reference sequence). CDR3 residues: CASSFVNRDNEQFF.

CDR3 amino acids: CAWRFRDSPNTIYF. The chain links TRBV30 to TRBJ1-3; TCRdb's D call of TRBD1 is untestable without DNA. Germline values: CDR1 GTSNPN, CDR2 SVGIG (reference sequence). This CDR3 comprises 14 residues.

This sequence joins TRBV7-3 and TRBJ2-6. CDR1 SGHTA and CDR2 FQGTGA come from the germline V gene. The CDR3 is 16 amino acids. CDR3 residues: CASSLTSVSGANVLTF. The entire variable domain, with the rest obtained from reference TRBV7-3 and TRBJ2-6, is as follows: GAGVSQTPSNKVTEKGKYVELRCDPISGHTALYWYRQSLGQGPEFLIYFQGTGAADDSGLPNDRFFAVRPEGSVSTLKIQRTERGDSAVYLCASSLTSVSGANVLTFGAGSRLTVL.

The V and J genes are TRBV6-1 and TRBJ1-1; TCRdb proposes TRBD1, but this gene call is untestable without DNA. From germline, CDR1 is MNHNS and CDR2 SASEGT. There are 15 residues in the CDR3. The CDR3 sequence: CASSLGTGVRTEAFF.

This sequence joins TRBV18 and TRBJ2-1; lacking DNA, the TRBD1 call made by TCRdb goes unchecked. The CDR3 has 14 residues. Germline V gene lookup returns CDR1 KGHSH and CDR2 LQKENI. This CDR3 is CASSGATGLNEQFF.

CDR3 residues: CASSPDRSTDTQYF. The gene calls are TRBV2 and TRBJ2-3; no DNA is available, so the TRBD1 call from TCRdb remains unchecked. The CDR3 spans 14 residues. The germline CDR1 and CDR2 sequences are SNHLY and FYNNEI.

The CDR3 loop is CASSLARIRYNEQFF. The gene calls are TRBV5-1 and TRBJ2-1. CDR1 and CDR2 from the germline V gene are SGHRS and YFSETQ. The length of the CDR3 is 15 residues.